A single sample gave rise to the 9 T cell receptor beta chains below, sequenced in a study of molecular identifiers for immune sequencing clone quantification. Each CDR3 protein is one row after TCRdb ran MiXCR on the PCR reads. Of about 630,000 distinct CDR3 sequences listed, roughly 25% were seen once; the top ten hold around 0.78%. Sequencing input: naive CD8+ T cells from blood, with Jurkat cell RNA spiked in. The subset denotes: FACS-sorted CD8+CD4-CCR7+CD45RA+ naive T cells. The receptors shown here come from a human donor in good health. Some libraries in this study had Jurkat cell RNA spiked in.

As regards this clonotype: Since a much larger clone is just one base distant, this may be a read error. DNA of the CDR3: TGTGCCAGCAGCAAAGACGACAGGAGGAGTCTTAATAGCAATCGGCCCCAGCATTTT. Its protein is CASSKDDRRSLNSNRPQHF. The V and J genes are TRBV21-1 and TRBJ1-5; TRBD1, the D gene given by the table, was not confirmed from the DNA. TRBV21-1 is a recognized pseudogene. The CDR3 consists of 19 residues.

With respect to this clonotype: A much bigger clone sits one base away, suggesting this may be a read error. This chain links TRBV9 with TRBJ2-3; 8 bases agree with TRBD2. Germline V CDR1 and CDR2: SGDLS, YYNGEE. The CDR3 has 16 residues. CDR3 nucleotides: TGTGCCAGCAGCGGCGAGGGACTAGGGGTGACAGCTACGCAGTATTTT. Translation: CASSGEGLGVTATQYF. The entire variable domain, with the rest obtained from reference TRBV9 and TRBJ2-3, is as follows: DSGVTQTPKHLITATGQRVTLRCSPRSGDLSVYWYQQSLDQGLQFLIQYYNGEERAKGNILERFSAQQFPDLHSELNLSSLELGDSALYFCASSGEGLGVTATQYFGPGTRLTVL.

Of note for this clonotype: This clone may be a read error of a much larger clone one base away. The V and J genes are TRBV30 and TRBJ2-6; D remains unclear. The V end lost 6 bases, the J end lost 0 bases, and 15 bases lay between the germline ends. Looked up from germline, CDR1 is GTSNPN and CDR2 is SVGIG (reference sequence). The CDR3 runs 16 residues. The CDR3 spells CACSVQLLSGANVLTF. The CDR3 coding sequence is TGTGCCTGCTCCGTACAGTTACTCTCTGGGGCCAACGTCCTGACTTTC. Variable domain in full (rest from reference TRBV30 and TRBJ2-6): SQTIHQWPATLVQPVGSPLSLECTVEGTSNPNLYWYRQAAGRGLQLLFYSVGIGQISSEVPQNLSASRPQDRQFILSSKKLLLSDSGFYLCACSVQLLSGANVLTFGAGSRLTVL.

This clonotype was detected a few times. Written as DNA, the CDR3 is TGTGCCAGTAGCGCGGGGATGCAAGAGACCCAGTACTTC. Its translation is CASSAGMQETQYF. The rearrangement joins TRBV19 to TRBJ2-5; TRBD2 is a possible D gene (6 bases). V was shortened by 6 bases and J by 2 bases, with 10 bases between the two germline ends. This CDR3 contains 13 residues. The germline V gene has CDR1 LNHDA and CDR2 SQIVND (reference sequence).

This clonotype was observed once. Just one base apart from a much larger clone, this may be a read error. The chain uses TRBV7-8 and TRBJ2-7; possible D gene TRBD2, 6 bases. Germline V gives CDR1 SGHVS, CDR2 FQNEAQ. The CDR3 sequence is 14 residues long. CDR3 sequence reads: CASILALGGYEQYF. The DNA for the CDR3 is TGTGCCAGCATCTTAGCGTTAGGAGGGTACGAGCAGTACTTC.

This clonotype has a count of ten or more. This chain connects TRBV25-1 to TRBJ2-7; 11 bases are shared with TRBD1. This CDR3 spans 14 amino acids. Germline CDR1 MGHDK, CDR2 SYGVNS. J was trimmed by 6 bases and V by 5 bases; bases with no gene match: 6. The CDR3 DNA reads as TGTGCCAGCAGTCCCATTGGGACAGGGGGCGAGCAGTACTTC. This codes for CASSPIGTGGEQYF.

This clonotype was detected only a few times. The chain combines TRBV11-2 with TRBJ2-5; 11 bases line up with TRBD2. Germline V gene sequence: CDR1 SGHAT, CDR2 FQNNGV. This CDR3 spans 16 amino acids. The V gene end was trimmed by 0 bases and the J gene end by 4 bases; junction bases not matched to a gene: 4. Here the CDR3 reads CASSLELLAGGETQYF. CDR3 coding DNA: TGTGCCAGCAGCTTAGAGCTCCTAGCGGGGGGAGAGACCCAGTACTTC. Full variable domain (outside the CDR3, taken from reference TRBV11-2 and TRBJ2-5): EAGVAQSPRYKIIEKRQSVAFWCNPISGHATLYWYQQILGQGPKLLIQFQNNGVVDDSQLPKDRFSAERLKGVDSTLKIQPAKLEDSAVYLCASSLELLAGGETQYFGPGTRLLVL.

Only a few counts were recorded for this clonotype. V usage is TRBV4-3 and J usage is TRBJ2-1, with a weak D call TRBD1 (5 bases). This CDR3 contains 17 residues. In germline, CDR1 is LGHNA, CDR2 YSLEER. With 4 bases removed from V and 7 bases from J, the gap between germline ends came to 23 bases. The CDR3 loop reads CASSPTSWGPGNNEQFF. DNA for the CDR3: TGCGCCAGCAGCCCTACCTCGTGGGGCCCCGGCAATAATGAGCAGTTCTTC.

CDR3 region: CASSYLTAKETQYF. The DNA for the CDR3 is TGTGCCAGCAGTTACTTGACAGCAAAAGAGACCCAGTACTTC. V and J are TRBV6-2 or TRBV6-3 and TRBJ2-5; the D gene is possibly TRBD1 (5 bases). The CDR3 covers 14 residues. The V gene's germline CDR1 is MNHEY and CDR2 SVGEGT. V was pared by 1 base and J by 3 bases, with 9 bases between.